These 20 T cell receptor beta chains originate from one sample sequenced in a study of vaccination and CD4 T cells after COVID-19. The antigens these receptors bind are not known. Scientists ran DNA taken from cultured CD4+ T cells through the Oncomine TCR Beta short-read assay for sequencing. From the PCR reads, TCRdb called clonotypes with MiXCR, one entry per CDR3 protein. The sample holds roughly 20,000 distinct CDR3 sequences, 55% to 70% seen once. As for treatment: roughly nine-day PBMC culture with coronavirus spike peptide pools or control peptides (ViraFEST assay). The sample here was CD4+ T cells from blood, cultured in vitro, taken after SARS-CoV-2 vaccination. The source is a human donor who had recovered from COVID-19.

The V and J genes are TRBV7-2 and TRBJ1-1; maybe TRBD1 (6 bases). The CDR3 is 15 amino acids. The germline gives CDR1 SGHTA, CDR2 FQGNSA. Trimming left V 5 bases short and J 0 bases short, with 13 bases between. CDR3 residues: CASSMDSIMNTEAFF. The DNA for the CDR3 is TGTGCCAGCAGCATGGACAGTATTATGAACACTGAAGCTTTCTTT.

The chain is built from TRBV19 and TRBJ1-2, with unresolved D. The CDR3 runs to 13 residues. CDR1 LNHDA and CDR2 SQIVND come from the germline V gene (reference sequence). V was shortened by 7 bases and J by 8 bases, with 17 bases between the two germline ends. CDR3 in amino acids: CASTRDSRGGYTF. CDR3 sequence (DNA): TGTGCCAGTACTAGGGATTCGCGAGGGGGCTACACCTTC. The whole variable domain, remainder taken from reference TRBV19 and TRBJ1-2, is DGGITQSPKYLFRKEGQNVTLSCEQNLNHDAMYWYRQDPGQGLRLIYYSQIVNDFQKGDIAEGYSVSREKKESFPLTVTSAQKNPTAFYLCASTRDSRGGYTFGSGTRLTVV.

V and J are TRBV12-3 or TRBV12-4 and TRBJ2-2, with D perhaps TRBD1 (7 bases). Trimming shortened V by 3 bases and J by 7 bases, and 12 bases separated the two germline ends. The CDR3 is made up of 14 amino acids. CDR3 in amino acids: CASSFRGRDGELFF. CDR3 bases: TGTGCCAGCAGTTTTAGGGGGCGGGACGGGGAGCTGTTTTTT.

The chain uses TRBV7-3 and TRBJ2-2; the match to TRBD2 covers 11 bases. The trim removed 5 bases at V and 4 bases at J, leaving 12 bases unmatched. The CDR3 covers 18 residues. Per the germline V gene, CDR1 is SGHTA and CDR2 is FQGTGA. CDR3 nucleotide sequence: TGTGCCAGCAGCCTAAGGACCTTAGCGGGGGGGCCCACCGGGGAGCTGTTTTTT. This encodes CASSLRTLAGGPTGELFF.

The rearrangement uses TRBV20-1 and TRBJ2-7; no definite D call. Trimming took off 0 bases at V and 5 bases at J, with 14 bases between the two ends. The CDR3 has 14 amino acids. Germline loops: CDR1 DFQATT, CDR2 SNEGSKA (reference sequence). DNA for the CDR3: TGCAGTGCTAGAGAGGGCCGTCTAGATGACGAGCAGTACTTC. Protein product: CSAREGRLDDEQYF.

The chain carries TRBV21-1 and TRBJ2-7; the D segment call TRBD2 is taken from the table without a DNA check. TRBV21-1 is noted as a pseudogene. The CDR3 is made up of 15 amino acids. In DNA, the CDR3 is TGTGCCAGCAGCAAGGGGGACTGCTACTCCTACGAGCAGTACTTC. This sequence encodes CASSKGDCYSYEQYF.

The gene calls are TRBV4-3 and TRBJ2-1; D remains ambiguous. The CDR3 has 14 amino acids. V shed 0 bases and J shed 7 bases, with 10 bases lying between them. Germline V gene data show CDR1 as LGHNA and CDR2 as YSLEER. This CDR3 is CASSQDTSRNEQFF. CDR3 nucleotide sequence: TGCGCCAGCAGCCAAGACACCTCCCGGAATGAGCAGTTCTTC.

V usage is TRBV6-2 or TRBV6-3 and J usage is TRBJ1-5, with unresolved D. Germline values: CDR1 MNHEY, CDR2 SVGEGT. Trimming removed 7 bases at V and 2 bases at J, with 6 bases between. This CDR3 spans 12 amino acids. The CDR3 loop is CASKDGNQPQHF. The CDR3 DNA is TGTGCCAGCAAGGACGGCAATCAGCCCCAGCATTTT.

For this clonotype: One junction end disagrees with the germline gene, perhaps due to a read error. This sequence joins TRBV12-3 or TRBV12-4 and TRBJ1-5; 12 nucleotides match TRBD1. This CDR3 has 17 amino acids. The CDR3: CASSPRGGQGAYQPRHF. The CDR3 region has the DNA TGTGCCAGCAGTCCCCGTGGGGGACAGGGGGCATATCAGCCCCGGCATTTT.

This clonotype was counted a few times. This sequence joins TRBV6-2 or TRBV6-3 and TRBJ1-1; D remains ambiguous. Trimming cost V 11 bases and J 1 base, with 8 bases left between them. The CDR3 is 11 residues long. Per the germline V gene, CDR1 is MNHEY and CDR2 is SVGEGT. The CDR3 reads CAVAENTEAFF. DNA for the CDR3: TGTGCCGTGGCAGAGAACACTGAAGCTTTCTTT.

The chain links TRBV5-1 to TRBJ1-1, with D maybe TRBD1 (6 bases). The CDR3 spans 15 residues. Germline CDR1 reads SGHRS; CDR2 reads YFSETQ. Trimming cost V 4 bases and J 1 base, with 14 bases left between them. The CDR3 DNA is TGCGCCAGCAGCCGGGACACCCATACGAACACTGAAGCTTTCTTT. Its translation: CASSRDTHTNTEAFF.

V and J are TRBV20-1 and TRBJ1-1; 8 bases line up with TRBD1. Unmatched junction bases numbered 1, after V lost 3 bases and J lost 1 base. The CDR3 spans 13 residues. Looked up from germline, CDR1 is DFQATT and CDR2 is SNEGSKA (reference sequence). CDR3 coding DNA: TGCAGTGCTAGGGGGACAGGGAACACTGAAGCTTTCTTT. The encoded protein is CSARGTGNTEAFF.

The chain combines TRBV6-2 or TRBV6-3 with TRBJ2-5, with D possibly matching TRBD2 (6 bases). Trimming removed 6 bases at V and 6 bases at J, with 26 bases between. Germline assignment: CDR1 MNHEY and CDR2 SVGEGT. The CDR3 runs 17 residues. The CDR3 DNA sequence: TGTGCCAGCAGCCTCCATCCCTTCGGGGGAGGTGTGCAGACCCAGTACTTC. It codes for CASSLHPFGGGVQTQYF.

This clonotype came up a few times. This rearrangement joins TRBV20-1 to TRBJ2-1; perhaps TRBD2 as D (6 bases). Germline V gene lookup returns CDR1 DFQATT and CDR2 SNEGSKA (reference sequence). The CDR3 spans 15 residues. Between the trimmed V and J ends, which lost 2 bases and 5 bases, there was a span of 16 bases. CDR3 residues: CSARFRLVADNEQFF. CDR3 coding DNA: TGCAGTGCTAGATTCCGACTAGTGGCGGACAATGAGCAGTTCTTC.

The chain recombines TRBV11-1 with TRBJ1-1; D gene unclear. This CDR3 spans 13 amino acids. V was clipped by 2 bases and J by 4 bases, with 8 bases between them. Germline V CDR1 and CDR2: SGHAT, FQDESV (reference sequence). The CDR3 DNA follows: TGTGCCAGCAGCTTATCCGGGAGCACTGAAGCTTTCTTT. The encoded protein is CASSLSGSTEAFF.

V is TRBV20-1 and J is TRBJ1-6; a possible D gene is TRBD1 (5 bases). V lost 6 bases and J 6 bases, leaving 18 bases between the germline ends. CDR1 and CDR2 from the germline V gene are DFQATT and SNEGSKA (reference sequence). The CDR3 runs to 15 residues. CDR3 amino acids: CSAPEPRGGNSPLHF. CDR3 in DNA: TGCAGTGCCCCAGAACCCCGCGGGGGTAATTCACCCCTCCACTTT.

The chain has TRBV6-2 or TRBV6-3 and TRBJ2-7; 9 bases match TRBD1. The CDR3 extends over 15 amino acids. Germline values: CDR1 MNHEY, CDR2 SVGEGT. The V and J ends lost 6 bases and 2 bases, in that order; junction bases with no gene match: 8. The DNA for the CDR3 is TGTGCCAGCAGGAAGGGACAGGGCGTTACCTACGAGCAGTACTTC. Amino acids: CASRKGQGVTYEQYF.

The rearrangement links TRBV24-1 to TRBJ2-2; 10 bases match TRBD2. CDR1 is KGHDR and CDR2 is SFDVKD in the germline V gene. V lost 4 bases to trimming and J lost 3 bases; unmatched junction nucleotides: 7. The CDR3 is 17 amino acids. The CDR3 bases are TGTGCCACCAGTGAACCTAGCGGGAGTGTCGACACCGGGGAGCTGTTTTTT. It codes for CATSEPSGSVDTGELFF.

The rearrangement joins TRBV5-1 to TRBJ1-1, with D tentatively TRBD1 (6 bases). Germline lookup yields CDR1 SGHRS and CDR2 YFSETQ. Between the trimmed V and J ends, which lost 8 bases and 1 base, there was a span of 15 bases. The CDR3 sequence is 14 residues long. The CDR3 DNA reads TGCGCCAGTGAGGCCGGGACATCGAACACTGAAGCTTTCTTT. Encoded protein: CASEAGTSNTEAFF.

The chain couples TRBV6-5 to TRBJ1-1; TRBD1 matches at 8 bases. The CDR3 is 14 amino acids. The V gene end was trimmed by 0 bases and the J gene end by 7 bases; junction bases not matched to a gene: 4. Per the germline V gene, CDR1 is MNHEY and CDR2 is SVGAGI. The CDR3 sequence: CASSYSRGRYEAFF. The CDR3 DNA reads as TGTGCCAGCAGTTACTCCAGGGGGCGCTATGAAGCTTTCTTT.